One and the same sample provided the 14 T cell receptor beta chains below, sequenced in a study of monozygotic twins with inflammatory bowel disease. Reanalyzing the 5' RACE reads, TCRdb keeps one entry per CDR3 protein, without DNA. Its table lists 150,000 to 200,000 distinct CDR3 sequences. Sequenced sample: blood. All receptors come from a human donor with ulcerative colitis or Crohn's disease, or a healthy co-twin of an affected twin (not recorded which).

The chain has TRBV5-6 and TRBJ2-7; TCRdb picks TRBD1, but there is no DNA to check that call. CDR1 is SGHDT, CDR2 YYEEEE, per germline. The CDR3 is made up of 13 amino acids. The CDR3: CASSPPTGREQYF.

The gene calls are TRBV12-3 or TRBV12-4 and TRBJ2-2; TCRdb picks TRBD1, but there is no DNA to check that call. The CDR3 sequence is 14 residues long. CDR3 sequence: CASVRDVPPGELFF.

J is TRBJ1-5 and V is TRBV20-1; the D gene TCRdb calls, TRBD1, cannot be checked with no DNA. The CDR3 spans 15 residues. The germline V gene encodes CDR1 DFQATT and CDR2 SNEGSKA (reference sequence). The CDR3 spells CSARAPGQNYQPQHF.

V usage is TRBV20-1 and J usage is TRBJ2-1; no DNA is available, so the TRBD1 call from TCRdb remains unchecked. In germline, CDR1 is DFQATT, CDR2 SNEGSKA (reference sequence). The CDR3 has 14 residues. CDR3: CSARGGYWMDEQFF.

The V gene is TRBV20-1, the J gene TRBJ1-1; TCRdb proposes TRBD1, but this gene call is untestable without DNA. The CDR3 sequence is 11 residues long. The germline gives CDR1 DFQATT, CDR2 SNEGSKA (reference sequence). CDR3 sequence reads: CSGQGNTEAFF.

The chain combines TRBV2 with TRBJ2-1; without DNA, the TCRdb call of TRBD2 cannot be checked. The CDR3 sequence is 14 residues long. CDR1 and CDR2 from the germline V gene are SNHLY and FYNNEI. The CDR3 sequence is CASSLAVYGGEQFF.

J is TRBJ2-7 and V is TRBV12-3 or TRBV12-4; TCRdb's D gene call, TRBD1, goes unchecked for lack of DNA. This CDR3 has 14 amino acids. The CDR3: CASSLSDRLYEQYF.

This rearrangement joins TRBV5-6 to TRBJ2-3; there is no DNA to check the TCRdb D call of TRBD1. The CDR3 has 15 residues. Germline lookup yields CDR1 SGHDT and CDR2 YYEEEE. The CDR3 loop reads CASSADRGGTDTQYF.

The chain employs TRBV4-2 and TRBJ2-3; checking the TCRdb D call of TRBD1 is not possible without DNA. The CDR3 length is 15 residues. The germline V gene has CDR1 LGHNA and CDR2 YNFKEQ. CDR3: CASSQATGPTDTQYF.

The chain is built from TRBV20-1 and TRBJ2-1; TCRdb's D call of TRBD2 is untestable without DNA. Germline assignment: CDR1 DFQATT and CDR2 SNEGSKA (reference sequence). The CDR3 consists of 17 residues. The CDR3 loop reads CSARVAGGRGSYNEQFF.

The rearrangement joins TRBV20-1 to TRBJ2-1; TCRdb's D gene call, TRBD1, goes unchecked for lack of DNA. This CDR3 has 14 residues. CDR1 and CDR2 from the germline V gene are DFQATT and SNEGSKA (reference sequence). The CDR3 sequence: CSASDGGSYNEQFF.

This sequence joins TRBV19 and TRBJ2-3; TCRdb's D call, TRBD1, is unchecked because there is no DNA. CDR3 length: 16 residues. Per germline, CDR1 LNHDA and CDR2 SQIVND (reference sequence). The CDR3 is CASSITGDNRLDTQYF.

The V and J genes are TRBV6-2 or TRBV6-3 and TRBJ2-7; TCRdb's D call of TRBD2 is untestable without DNA. Germline lookup yields CDR1 MNHEY and CDR2 SVGEGT. CDR3 length equals 21 residues. CDR3 in amino acids: CASSPSSPGLAGVKRPYEQYF.

This chain connects TRBV7-9 to TRBJ2-7. Per the germline V gene, CDR1 is SEHNR and CDR2 is FQNEAQ (reference sequence). This CDR3 is built from 13 residues. CDR3 region: CASSSKGIYEQYF.